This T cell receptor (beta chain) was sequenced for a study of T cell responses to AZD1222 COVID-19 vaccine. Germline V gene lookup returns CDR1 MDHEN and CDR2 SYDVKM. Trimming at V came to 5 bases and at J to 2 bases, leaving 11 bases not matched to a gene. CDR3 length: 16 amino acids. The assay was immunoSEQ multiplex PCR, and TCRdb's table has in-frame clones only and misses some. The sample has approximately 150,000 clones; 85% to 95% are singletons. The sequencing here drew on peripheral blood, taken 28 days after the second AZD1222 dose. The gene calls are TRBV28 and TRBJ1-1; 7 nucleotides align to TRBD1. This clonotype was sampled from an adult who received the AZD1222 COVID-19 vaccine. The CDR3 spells CASSMGFRGANTEAFF. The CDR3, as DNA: TGTGCCAGCAGTATGGGGTTCAGGGGGGCAAACACTGAAGCTTTCTTT.